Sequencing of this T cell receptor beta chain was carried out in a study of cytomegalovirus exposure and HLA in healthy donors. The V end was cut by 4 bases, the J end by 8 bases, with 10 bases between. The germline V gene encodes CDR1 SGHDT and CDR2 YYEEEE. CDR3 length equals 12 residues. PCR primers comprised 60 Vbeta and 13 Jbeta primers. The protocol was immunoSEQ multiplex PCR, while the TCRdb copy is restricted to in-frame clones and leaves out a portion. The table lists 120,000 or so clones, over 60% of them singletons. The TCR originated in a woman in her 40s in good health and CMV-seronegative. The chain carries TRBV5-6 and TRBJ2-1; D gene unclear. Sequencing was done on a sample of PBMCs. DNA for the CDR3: TGTGCCAGCAGCGGCTTGACTCATGAGCAGTTCTTC. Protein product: CASSGLTHEQFF. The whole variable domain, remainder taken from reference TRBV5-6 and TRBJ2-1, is DAGVTQSPTHLIKTRGQQVTLRCSPKSGHDTVSWYQQALGQGPQFIFQYYEEEERQRGNFPDRFSGHQFPNYSSELNVNALLLGDSALYLCASSGLTHEQFFGPGTRLTVL.